The T cell receptor (beta chain) under discussion was sequenced for a study of OX40 agonist ivuxolimab in advanced cancers. Generated by immunoSEQ multiplex PCR, the TCRdb table keeps only in-frame clones and is missing some. The sample has around 67,000 clones, nearly 90% seen once. Germline V gene lookup returns CDR1 KGHSH and CDR2 LQKENI. The V segment lost 4 bases and the J segment 6 bases; nucleotides outside the gene matches: 4. The CDR3 is 15 residues long. Overall study results and limits: Among patients with partial responses at 0.1-3.0 mg/kg, clonal expansion was among the lowest.

With respect to this clone: Its antigen is unidentified.

The chain has TRBV18 and TRBJ2-3; 13 bases align to TRBD2. This clonotype was sampled from an adult with an advanced solid tumor such as melanoma, head and neck, liver or kidney cancer. Sequencing was performed on CD4+ or CD8+ T cells sorted from blood, taken in a trial of the OX40 agonist ivuxolimab. CDR3 sequence (DNA): TGTGCCAGCTCACGGACTAGCGGGAGCCCCGATACGCAGTATTTT. Residues: CASSRTSGSPDTQYF.